These 19 T cell receptor beta chains were sequenced from one sample in a study of radiotherapy plus CTLA-4 blockade in lung cancer (dated by TCRdb to 2016 to 2019). Libraries were built with the immunoSEQ multiplex PCR assay. Imported from immuneACCESS, the table was reduced by TCRdb to in-frame sequences with V and J called. These copies leave out some clones; in studies compared against another copy, an unresolved V gene accounts for under half, and the cause of the remainder is not known. The sample table holds tens of thousands of clones, of which about 88% were seen once. 7.8% of the sample comes from the top ten. The material sequenced was peripheral blood, taken from a patient treated with radiotherapy plus ipilimumab. The receptor source for this set is a human donor with non-small cell lung cancer whose response to radiotherapy plus ipilimumab could not be evaluated.

This chain connects TRBV28 to TRBJ2-7; 7 nucleotides agree with TRBD1. Trimming at V came to 6 bases and at J to 3 bases, leaving 8 bases not matched to a gene. CDR1 is MDHEN and CDR2 is SYDVKM in the germline V gene. The CDR3 runs 14 residues. The CDR3 nucleotides are TGTGCCAGCAGCTCGGGACAGCCCCACTACGAGCAGTACTTC. Amino acid sequence: CASSSGQPHYEQYF. The full variable domain, with the rest looked up from reference TRBV28 and TRBJ2-7, is DVKVTQSSRYLVKRTGEKVFLECVQDMDHENMFWYRQDPGLGLRLIYFSYDVKMKEKGDIPEGYSVSREKKERFSLILESASTNQTSMYLCASSSGQPHYEQYFGPGTRLTVT.

The V call is TRBV7-2, the J call TRBJ1-3; 11 nucleotides align to TRBD1. The CDR3 covers 15 residues. CDR1 SGHTA and CDR2 FQGNSA come from the germline V gene. Trimming took 5 bases from V and 2 from J; bases not matched to a gene: 2. The CDR3 spells CASSGQGAPGNTIYF. The CDR3 region has the DNA TGTGCCAGCAGCGGACAGGGGGCGCCTGGAAACACCATATATTTT.

The CDR3 is CASSQEWTASSNYGYTF. Written as DNA, the CDR3 is TGCGCCAGCAGCCAAGAGTGGACAGCCTCTTCCAACTATGGCTACACCTTC. The V and J genes are TRBV4-3 and TRBJ1-2, with D perhaps matching TRBD1 (6 bases). This CDR3 is 17 amino acids long. Between the trimmed V and J ends, which lost 0 bases and 2 bases, there was a span of 16 bases. The germline V gene has CDR1 LGHNA and CDR2 YSLEER.

The chain has TRBV9 and TRBJ2-6; D is possibly TRBD2 (6 bases). Trimming pared 0 bases from V and 11 bases from J, leaving 12 bases between. CDR3 length: 14 amino acids. Per germline, CDR1 SGDLS and CDR2 YYNGEE. CDR3 amino acids: CASSVEGPGDVLTF. The CDR3 DNA sequence: TGTGCCAGCAGCGTAGAAGGCCCGGGGGACGTCCTGACTTTC.

The chain has TRBV5-6 and TRBJ1-1; perhaps TRBD1 as D (6 bases). Germline values: CDR1 SGHDT, CDR2 YYEEEE. The CDR3 is made up of 15 amino acids. Trimming took 4 bases from V and 0 from J, leaving 13 bases between them. This CDR3 is CASSVPQGMNTEAFF. CDR3 nucleotide sequence: TGTGCCAGCAGCGTTCCCCAGGGGATGAACACTGAAGCTTTCTTT.

The CDR3 loop reads CASSELTGRGTEAFF. The CDR3, as DNA: TGTGCCAGCAGTGAGTTGACAGGACGAGGCACTGAAGCTTTCTTT. This chain links TRBV6-4 with TRBJ1-1; perhaps TRBD1 as D (6 bases). Trimming pared 3 bases from V and 4 bases from J, leaving 15 bases between. Germline V gene lookup returns CDR1 MRHNA and CDR2 SNTAGT. This CDR3 is built from 15 residues.

This chain links TRBV27 with TRBJ2-3; D is undetermined. The V end lost 2 bases, the J end lost 3 bases, and 12 bases lay between the germline ends. The CDR3 runs to 15 residues. Germline V lookup: CDR1 MNHEY, CDR2 SMNVEV (reference sequence). This CDR3 is CASSLRFLETDTQYF. CDR3 nucleotides: TGTGCCAGCAGTTTAAGGTTCTTGGAGACAGATACGCAGTATTTT.

The chain is built from TRBV18 and TRBJ2-7; no clear D. CDR1 and CDR2 (germline): KGHSH, LQKENI. The CDR3 runs 15 residues. The V gene lost 2 bases and the J gene lost 0 bases, with 11 bases spanning the gap. CDR3 DNA sequence: TGTGCCAGCTCACCAGATATGGGCGACTCCTACGAGCAGTACTTC. This translates into CASSPDMGDSYEQYF.

CDR3 residues: CASSRAPGLGTETQYF. In nucleotides, the CDR3 is TGTGCCAGCAGCCGTGCTCCGGGACTAGGGACGGAGACCCAGTACTTC. J is TRBJ2-5 and V is TRBV11-2; 8 nucleotides agree with TRBD2. Germline CDR1 is SGHAT and CDR2 is FQNNGV. With 5 bases clipped from V and 5 bases from J, the junction kept 13 bases outside the gene matches. This CDR3 is built from 16 residues.

In this sample, this clone turned up once. This sample also contains other DNA sequences that code for the same CDR3. The chain has TRBV7-9 and TRBJ1-5; weak D call: TRBD1 (5 bases). With 1 base removed from V and 7 bases from J, the gap between germline ends came to 11 bases. The CDR3 contains 14 residues. Germline V CDR1 and CDR2: SEHNR, FQNEAQ (reference sequence). Here the CDR3 reads CASSLGGGGQPQHF. The DNA of the CDR3 is TGTGCCAGCAGCTTAGGGGGGGGAGGCCAGCCCCAGCATTTT.

The chain employs TRBV4-1 and TRBJ2-2; D perhaps matches TRBD1 (5 bases). With 0 bases removed from V and 2 bases from J, the gap between germline ends came to 7 bases. This CDR3 is 15 amino acids long. Germline CDR1 and CDR2: MGHRA and YSYEKL. The CDR3, as DNA: TGCGCCAGCAGCCAAGACTGGGGCAACACCGGGGAGCTGTTTTTT. This sequence encodes CASSQDWGNTGELFF.

The rearrangement links TRBV10-2 to TRBJ2-3; 8 nucleotides align to TRBD2. The ends lost 7 bases at V and 2 bases at J; junction bases unmatched: 11. Germline assignment: CDR1 WSHSY and CDR2 SAAADI. The CDR3 sequence is 16 residues long. The CDR3 region has the DNA TGCGCCAGCAAGGGCGGGGGGACATCCTACACAGATACGCAGTATTTT. As protein: CASKGGGTSYTDTQYF.

The chain joins TRBV7-2 to TRBJ1-4; D is uncertain. Germline V gene sequence: CDR1 SGHTA, CDR2 FQGNSA. The CDR3 is 13 amino acids. V gave up 3 bases and J gave up 6 bases, with 8 bases separating them. The CDR3 here is CASSFGLDEKLFF. The CDR3 DNA reads as TGTGCCAGCAGCTTCGGACTGGATGAAAAACTGTTTTTT.

The genes are TRBV6-5 and TRBJ2-2; D not resolved. Germline V lookup: CDR1 MNHEY, CDR2 SVGAGI. Trimming removed 6 bases at V and 4 bases at J, with 9 bases between. The CDR3 extends over 13 amino acids. The CDR3 DNA reads as TGTGCCAGCAGGCTGATACTCACCGGGGAGCTGTTTTTT. It specifies CASRLILTGELFF.

This clone was counted a single time. The rearrangement uses TRBV13 and TRBJ2-3, with 8 positions matching TRBD2. V gave up 1 base and J gave up 0 bases; unmatched junction bases: 3. The CDR3 has 16 residues. Germline V gene sequence: CDR1 PRHDT, CDR2 FYEKMQ (reference sequence). The CDR3 here is CASSLDAGGSTDTQYF. In DNA form, the CDR3 reads TGTGCCAGCAGCTTAGATGCGGGGGGAAGCACAGATACGCAGTATTTT.

J is TRBJ2-3 and V is TRBV7-2, with TRBD1 matching 7 bases. V dropped 5 bases and J dropped 3; count of bases not matched to a gene: 8. The V gene's germline CDR1 is SGHTA and CDR2 FQGNSA. This CDR3 spans 15 amino acids. CDR3 in amino acids: CASSHVGRGTDTQYF. The CDR3 coding sequence is TGTGCCAGCAGCCACGTGGGCAGGGGGACAGATACGCAGTATTTT.

The gene calls are TRBV19 and TRBJ1-1; TRBD1 might be the D (6 bases). V was clipped by 0 bases and J by 3 bases, with 20 bases between them. Germline-derived CDR1 and CDR2 are LNHDA and SQIVND (reference sequence). CDR3 length: 18 residues. The CDR3 nucleotides read TGTGCCAGTAGTATAGATCACTCTTTAACAGGGCCTGACACTGAAGCTTTCTTT. It encodes CASSIDHSLTGPDTEAFF. Full variable domain (rest looked up from reference TRBV19 and TRBJ1-1): DGGITQSPKYLFRKEGQNVTLSCEQNLNHDAMYWYRQDPGQGLRLIYYSQIVNDFQKGDIAEGYSVSREKKESFPLTVTSAQKNPTAFYLCASSIDHSLTGPDTEAFFGQGTRLTVV.

The genes are TRBV4-3 and TRBJ2-1, with 9 bases fitting TRBD1. This CDR3 has 15 residues. Germline V CDR1 and CDR2: LGHNA, YSLEER. The trim removed 6 bases at V and 7 bases at J, leaving 10 bases unmatched. This chain's CDR3 is CASSLGQGSNNEQFF. The DNA for the CDR3 is TGCGCCAGCAGTCTGGGACAGGGATCGAATAATGAGCAGTTCTTC.

V usage is TRBV28 and J usage is TRBJ2-7, with TRBD2 matching over 9 bases. The CDR3 is 15 amino acids. The trim removed 7 bases at V and 4 bases at J, leaving 11 bases unmatched. Germline V lookup: CDR1 MDHEN, CDR2 SYDVKM. The CDR3 DNA is TGTGCCAGCACCCTAGGGGGCGGGGGGGGATACGAGCAGTACTTC. Encoded protein: CASTLGGGGGYEQYF.